The following is a TCR beta chain sequence with its context. The sample comes from a study of shared clonotypes between healthy human individuals. CDR1 is LGHNA and CDR2 is YSLEER in the germline V gene. The CDR3 covers 13 residues. V shed 1 base and J shed 7 bases, with 10 bases lying between them. Clones were read by immunoSEQ multiplex PCR, and TCRdb kept only the in-frame ones, dropping some. The data show about 2 million clones, about 95% seen once. Positively selected for CCR7, the CD45RO-negative cells used as naive CD8 cells excluded terminally differentiated effector memory CD45RA+ cells. This chain uses TRBV4-3 with TRBJ1-2; D is uncertain. The origin of this receptor is a man between 18 and 35 years old in good health. The sample consisted of naive CD8+ T cells sorted from blood. CDR3 loop: CASSQVAAGGYTF. Written as DNA, the CDR3 is TGCGCCAGCAGCCAAGTTGCGGCGGGTGGCTACACCTTC.